The 31 T cell receptor beta chains reported below all come from one sample, sequenced in a study of blood T cell repertoires in COVID-19. Profiling relied on immunoSEQ multiplex PCR, and the TCRdb table lists in-frame clones only, not all of them. The sample records about 140,000 clones, 70% to 80% being singletons. The specimen was peripheral blood. The receptor source for this set is a woman aged 45-65 years with active or convalescent COVID-19.

In this sample, this clone turned up a few times. V and J are TRBV30 and TRBJ2-5; 8 bases are shared with TRBD2. This CDR3 is 15 amino acids long. Losses at the gene ends were 2 bases for V and 4 bases for J; bases not matched to a gene: 9. Germline-derived CDR1 and CDR2 are GTSNPN and SVGIG (reference sequence). In DNA, the CDR3 is TGTGCCTGGAGTCCACGCGCGGGGGGCGGAGAGACCCAGTACTTC. This encodes CAWSPRAGGGETQYF.

This clone was detected once. The chain recombines TRBV7-9 with TRBJ2-3; 8 nucleotides line up with TRBD1. CDR1 and CDR2 (germline): SEHNR, FQNEAQ (reference sequence). V shed 4 bases, J shed 6 bases, and the junction held 6 bases outside the gene matches. This CDR3 comprises 14 residues. The CDR3 nucleotides read TGTGCCAGCAGCTCCCCCGGACAGGGTGATACGCAGTATTTT. Its translation is CASSSPGQGDTQYF.

The count of this clone is one. The chain is built from TRBV2 and TRBJ2-7; D is undetermined. Trimming cost V 6 bases and J 6 bases, with 9 bases left between them. The CDR3 length is 11 residues. The germline gives CDR1 SNHLY, CDR2 FYNNEI. The CDR3 here is CASSALSEQYF. As DNA, the CDR3 is TGTGCCAGCAGCGCCCTGAGCGAGCAGTACTTC.

V gene TRBV3-1 (or the pseudogene TRBV3-2) combines with J gene TRBJ2-3; 10 nucleotides match TRBD2. Germline V gene sequence: CDR1 LGHDT, CDR2 YNNKEL (reference sequence). The CDR3 is 20 amino acids. V lost 1 base and J lost 1; bases outside the gene matches: 14. The CDR3 DNA reads TGTGCCAGCAGCCAAGTATCTAGCGGGGGCCCCTTACTCCGCACAGATACGCAGTATTTT. This codes for CASSQVSSGGPLLRTDTQYF.

This clone has a count of ten or more. The rearrangement uses TRBV4-1 and TRBJ1-1, with a tentative D call TRBD1 (5 bases). The CDR3 has 15 amino acids. The V gene's germline CDR1 is MGHRA and CDR2 YSYEKL. Between the trimmed V and J ends, which lost 0 bases and 5 bases, there was a span of 13 bases. In DNA form, the CDR3 reads TGCGCCAGCAGCCAAGAATTTGACAGTCGAACTGAAGCTTTCTTT. Protein product: CASSQEFDSRTEAFF.

The chain combines TRBV4-2 with TRBJ1-3; D unclear. CDR3 length: 15 residues. CDR1 is LGHNA, CDR2 YNFKEQ, per germline. The V and J ends lost 0 bases and 1 base respectively, with 7 bases between them. The CDR3 sequence is CASSQDLLSGNTIYF. The CDR3 DNA reads TGTGCCAGCAGCCAAGATTTACTTTCTGGAAACACCATATATTTT.

In its sample, this clone was seen once. The CDR3 bases are TGTGCCAGCAGCAAACCCAGGACAAGAATGAACACTGAAGCTTTCTTT. Translated: CASSKPRTRMNTEAFF. The chain is built from TRBV21-1 and TRBJ1-1; the D call in the table, TRBD1, was not verified against the DNA. TRBV21-1 is recorded as a pseudogene. There are 16 residues in the CDR3.

V and J are TRBV2 and TRBJ2-3; D is possibly TRBD1 (5 bases). V was cut by 9 bases and J by 5 bases, with 9 bases left in between. The CDR3 runs 11 residues. Germline V gene lookup returns CDR1 SNHLY and CDR2 FYNNEI. The CDR3 DNA reads as TGTGCCAGGACAGAGGAAGATACGCAGTATTTT. This codes for CARTEEDTQYF.

The V call is TRBV11-2, the J call TRBJ2-1; TRBD2 matches at 7 bases. Trimming removed 5 bases from V and 0 bases from J; junction bases left unmatched: 4. Germline V gives CDR1 SGHAT, CDR2 FQNNGV. The CDR3 extends over 15 amino acids. Here the CDR3 DNA reads TGTGCCAGCAGCCCCGAGCGGGGCTCCTACAATGAGCAGTTCTTC. It codes for CASSPERGSYNEQFF.

The chain uses TRBV7-9 and TRBJ1-3; no firm D call. Trimming left V 5 bases short and J 3 bases short, with 14 bases between. The CDR3 totals 15 residues. Germline CDR1 reads SEHNR; CDR2 reads FQNEAQ (reference sequence). CDR3 amino acids: CASSLGTTGGNTIYF. The CDR3 DNA is TGTGCCAGCAGCCTCGGCACTACCGGTGGAAACACCATATATTTT.

This clone appeared a few times. This sequence joins TRBV4-3 and TRBJ1-1, with D possibly TRBD1 on 5 matching bases. Germline CDR1 reads LGHNA; CDR2 reads YSLEER. This CDR3 is 15 amino acids long. V gave up 6 bases and J gave up 1 base, with 15 bases separating them. In DNA, the CDR3 is TGCGCCAGCAGGCGGGGGGGTTCGGGGAACACTGAAGCTTTCTTT. Translation: CASRRGGSGNTEAFF.

This clone was seen once. V usage is TRBV6-5 and J usage is TRBJ2-1; TRBD2 matches at 8 bases. Germline CDR1 and CDR2: MNHEY and SVGAGI. The CDR3 extends over 13 amino acids. The V and J ends lost 6 bases and 7 bases, in that order; junction bases with no gene match: 5. CDR3 loop: CASSLAGINEQFF. The CDR3 DNA sequence: TGTGCCAGCAGCCTAGCGGGTATAAATGAGCAGTTCTTC.

The chain joins TRBV18 to TRBJ2-4, with D perhaps being TRBD1 or TRBD2 (9 bases each). This CDR3 region has 17 residues. The germline V and J ends were trimmed by 9 bases and 0 bases, with 21 bases remaining between them. Germline V gene lookup returns CDR1 KGHSH and CDR2 LQKENI. The CDR3 DNA reads as TGTGCCAGTCAGGGACAGGGTAGCGGGAGAGCCAAAAACATTCAGTACTTC. This codes for CASQGQGSGRAKNIQYF.

The CDR3 sequence: CASSQDKGGGNTIYF. The CDR3 nucleotides are TGCGCCAGCAGCCAAGATAAAGGGGGAGGAAACACCATATATTTT. The rearrangement links TRBV4-3 to TRBJ1-3; perhaps TRBD1 as D (6 bases). Germline V gene sequence: CDR1 LGHNA, CDR2 YSLEER. The CDR3 covers 15 residues. The V and J ends lost 0 bases and 4 bases respectively, with 10 bases between them.

The chain joins TRBV6-6 to TRBJ1-1, with D perhaps matching TRBD1 (6 bases). V lost 9 bases, J lost 1 base, and 18 bases lay in between. CDR1 MNHNY and CDR2 SVGAGI come from the germline V gene (reference sequence). The CDR3 length is 15 residues. This CDR3 is CASLNLGAGNTEAFF. The CDR3, as DNA: TGTGCCAGTTTAAACCTGGGGGCTGGGAACACTGAAGCTTTCTTT.

V gene TRBV9 combines with J gene TRBJ2-1; no clear D gene. V gave up 4 bases and J gave up 8 bases, with 10 bases separating them. Germline V gene sequence: CDR1 SGDLS, CDR2 YYNGEE. The CDR3 spans 12 residues. CDR3 bases: TGTGCCAGCAGCCCTGACCGGGATGAGCAGTTCTTC. This sequence encodes CASSPDRDEQFF.

This clone was counted only a few times. This chain connects TRBV25-1 to TRBJ2-7, with TRBD1 as a possible D gene (5 bases). The V gene's germline CDR1 is MGHDK and CDR2 SYGVNS. The CDR3 spans 14 residues. V was trimmed by 3 bases and J by 5 bases, leaving 14 bases between them. As DNA, the CDR3 is TGTGCCAGCAGTGACATAAGGCAGGGCCACGAGCAGTACTTC. Translation: CASSDIRQGHEQYF.

The CDR3: CASSPLAGGATDTQYF. The CDR3 DNA is TGTGCCAGCTCCCCGCTAGCGGGGGGGGCCACAGATACGCAGTATTTT. The chain combines TRBV18 with TRBJ2-3, with TRBD2 matching 12 bases. The junction had 6 bases not matched to a gene; V was cut back by 6 bases and J by 2 bases. In germline, CDR1 is KGHSH, CDR2 LQKENI. This CDR3 has 16 residues.

This sequence joins TRBV28 and TRBJ2-3; 9 bases fit TRBD2. The CDR3 totals 17 residues. Germline CDR1 and CDR2: MDHEN and SYDVKM. V lost 3 bases and J lost 4; bases outside the gene matches: 11. The CDR3 DNA reads TGTGCCAGCAGTTTCTCCGTAGCGGGAGCCCGGGCAGATACGCAGTATTTT. Translated: CASSFSVAGARADTQYF.

The chain couples TRBV7-2 to TRBJ2-3, with D maybe TRBD2 (5 bases). Germline V gives CDR1 SGHTA, CDR2 FQGNSA. The germline V and J ends were trimmed by 5 bases and 4 bases, with 16 bases remaining between them. CDR3 length equals 15 residues. CDR3 coding DNA: TGTGCCAGCAGCCCCCGGGGTAGCGACCCAGATACGCAGTATTTT. It encodes CASSPRGSDPDTQYF.

The V and J genes are TRBV27 and TRBJ2-7; 7 bases agree with TRBD2. The CDR3 runs 14 residues. Germline V CDR1 and CDR2: MNHEY, SMNVEV (reference sequence). Trimming at V came to 5 bases and at J to 1 base, leaving 5 bases not matched to a gene. CDR3 loop: CASSPTGGSYEQYF. The CDR3 nucleotides are TGTGCCAGCAGTCCAACCGGGGGGTCCTACGAGCAGTACTTC.

The J gene is TRBJ1-2, the V gene TRBV30; TRBD1 might be the D (6 bases). This CDR3 has 15 residues. CDR1 GTSNPN and CDR2 SVGIG come from the germline V gene (reference sequence). The V and J ends lost 4 bases and 0 bases respectively, with 15 bases between them. This CDR3 reads CAWNPTTGANYGYTF. In nucleotides, the CDR3 is TGTGCCTGGAATCCCACGACAGGCGCTAACTATGGCTACACCTTC.

The rearrangement joins TRBV6-2 or TRBV6-3 to TRBJ1-5; perhaps TRBD1 as D (6 bases). The CDR3 sequence is 17 residues long. Trimming took off 1 base at V and 0 bases at J, with 13 bases between the two ends. Germline-derived CDR1 and CDR2 are MNHEY and SVGEGT. The CDR3 reads CASSYYLQGTSNQPQHF. CDR3 DNA sequence: TGTGCCAGCAGTTACTACTTACAGGGCACTAGCAATCAGCCCCAGCATTTT.

This clone has only one observation. This chain connects TRBV27 to TRBJ1-1; D possibly corresponds to TRBD1 (5 bases). CDR3 length: 15 amino acids. The germline V gene encodes CDR1 MNHEY and CDR2 SMNVEV (reference sequence). The V end was cut by 2 bases, the J end by 1 base, with 11 bases between. This CDR3 reads CASSLIGASNTEAFF. The CDR3 nucleotides read TGTGCCAGCAGTTTAATAGGGGCGTCGAACACTGAAGCTTTCTTT.

The gene calls are TRBV13 and TRBJ2-6, with 9 bases lining up with TRBD1. V lost 5 bases, J lost 0 bases, and 5 bases stayed unmatched. CDR3 length: 17 residues. Germline V CDR1 and CDR2: PRHDT, FYEKMQ (reference sequence). CDR3: CASSAPGQGSGANVLTF. In nucleotides, the CDR3 is TGTGCCAGCAGCGCTCCGGGACAGGGCTCTGGGGCCAACGTCCTGACTTTC.

The genes are TRBV5-5 and TRBJ1-5, with D hard to call. CDR3 length equals 16 residues. CDR1 is SGHKS and CDR2 is YYEKEE in the germline V gene (reference sequence). The V end was cut by 5 bases, the J end by 1 base, with 16 bases between. This chain's CDR3 is CASSYGRQWSNQPQHF. The CDR3 DNA reads TGTGCCAGCAGTTATGGGAGGCAGTGGAGCAATCAGCCCCAGCATTTT.

The V call is TRBV7-2, the J call TRBJ2-7; 9 bases align to TRBD2. Germline CDR1 reads SGHTA; CDR2 reads FQGNSA. This CDR3 region has 15 residues. V gave up 5 bases and J gave up 1 base; unmatched junction bases: 6. The CDR3 loop reads CASSQRAGGSYEQYF. In nucleotides, the CDR3 is TGTGCCAGCAGCCAGAGAGCGGGAGGTTCCTACGAGCAGTACTTC. The full variable domain, with the rest looked up from reference TRBV7-2 and TRBJ2-7, is GAGVSQSPSNKVTEKGKDVELRCDPISGHTALYWYRQSLGQGLEFLIYFQGNSAPDKSGLPSDRFSAERTGGSVSTLTIQRTQQEDSAVYLCASSQRAGGSYEQYFGPGTRLTVT.

The J gene is TRBJ2-2, the V gene TRBV5-1; D possibly corresponds to TRBD1 (6 bases). This CDR3 contains 13 residues. V lost 4 bases to trimming and J lost 6 bases, with 10 bases between them. Per germline, CDR1 SGHRS and CDR2 YFSETQ. The CDR3, as DNA: TGCGCCAGCAGCGGGGACAATCCCGGGGAGCTGTTTTTT. It is translated as CASSGDNPGELFF.

The chain uses TRBV7-9 and TRBJ1-2, with D hard to call. V lost 3 bases and J lost 8, with 16 bases in between. Germline V gene data show CDR1 as SEHNR and CDR2 as FQNEAQ (reference sequence). CDR3 length equals 14 residues. CDR3 sequence (DNA): TGTGCCAGCAGCTTCCTTACAGTTCCCCGGGGCTACACCTTC. This codes for CASSFLTVPRGYTF.

The V call is TRBV28, the J call TRBJ1-1, with a tentative D call TRBD1 (6 bases). The CDR3 sequence is 18 residues long. Per germline, CDR1 MDHEN and CDR2 SYDVKM. V lost 1 base and J lost 0, with 18 bases in between. DNA of the CDR3: TGTGCCAGCAGTTTATATACCAACAGGGTCCTCATGAACACTGAAGCTTTCTTT. It specifies CASSLYTNRVLMNTEAFF.

The V and J genes are TRBV27 and TRBJ2-1, with D possibly being TRBD2 (6 bases). V was clipped by 2 bases and J by 5 bases, with 22 bases between them. This CDR3 spans 18 amino acids. Per the germline V gene, CDR1 is MNHEY and CDR2 is SMNVEV (reference sequence). CDR3 residues: CASSLIPPSATTHNEQFF. In DNA form, the CDR3 reads TGTGCCAGCAGTTTAATCCCGCCTAGCGCCACTACTCACAATGAGCAGTTCTTC.